These 28 T cell receptor beta chains were sequenced from one sample in a study of identical twins listed by TCRdb under 2016. The library was produced with 5' RACE. The instrument was an Illumina HiSeq 2000. The public reads were reanalyzed by TCRdb: fastp trimming at Q25, MiXCR alignment, in-frame beta chains only. Identical CDR3 proteins give one entry, which carries the most common genes and DNA. The sample table shows about 660,000 distinct CDR3 sequences, and approximately 9% are seen once. Around 0.95% of the sample rests with the top ten. These sequences were also reported in another study, on yellow fever vaccine responses in identical twins.

Specimen: PBMCs. The receptors originated from a woman aged 18-29 years in good health.

The genes are TRBV28 and TRBJ2-1; TRBD2 might be the D (5 bases). Germline V gives CDR1 MDHEN, CDR2 SYDVKM. The CDR3 totals 12 residues. V shed 3 bases and J shed 7 bases, with 7 bases lying between them. This chain's CDR3 is CASSLRANEQFF. As DNA, the CDR3 is TGTGCCAGCAGTTTGAGGGCGAATGAGCAGTTCTTC.

This clonotype appeared many times. The chain combines TRBV29-1 with TRBJ2-7; D perhaps matches TRBD2 (5 bases). The length of the CDR3 is 11 residues. V was pared by 0 bases and J by 5 bases, with 5 bases between. Germline V gene data show CDR1 as SQVTM and CDR2 as ANQGSEA. The CDR3: CSVEERDEQYF. DNA of the CDR3: TGCAGCGTTGAAGAGAGGGACGAGCAGTACTTC.

This clonotype was picked up many times. Mismatch with germline at one junction end may stem from a read error. The rearrangement uses TRBV5-1 and TRBJ2-1; 11 bases fit TRBD2. Germline CDR1 is SGHRS and CDR2 is YFSETQ. The CDR3 is 15 amino acids. CDR3 DNA sequence: TGTGCCAGCAGCTTGGGACTAGCGGAAAACAATGAGCAGTTCTTC. Protein product: CASSLGLAENNEQFF.

This chain connects TRBV20-1 to TRBJ2-4; D gene unclear. Germline V gives CDR1 DFQATT, CDR2 SNEGSKA (reference sequence). V was clipped by 3 bases and J by 5 bases, with 11 bases between them. The CDR3 loop spans 13 amino acids. The CDR3 coding sequence is TGCAGTGCTAGTATCGGGTGGGAAAACATTCAGTACTTC. It encodes CSASIGWENIQYF.

The chain combines TRBV10-3 with TRBJ2-7; D is possibly TRBD1 (7 bases). The CDR3 consists of 13 residues. Germline CDR1 ENHRY, CDR2 SYGVKD. V lost 10 bases and J lost 12, with 25 bases in between. The CDR3 nucleotides read TGTGCCACCGGGGAGGACAGGACCCGAGACGCGTACTTC. Protein product: CATGEDRTRDAYF.

This rearrangement joins TRBV11-2 to TRBJ2-7; D unresolved. Germline values: CDR1 SGHAT, CDR2 FQNNGV. V shed 5 bases and J shed 5 bases, with 7 bases lying between them. This CDR3 has 11 amino acids. The CDR3 loop reads CASSQYNEQYF. The CDR3 DNA sequence: TGTGCCAGCAGCCAGTATAACGAGCAGTACTTC.

There are a few counts of this clonotype. The V call is TRBV7-3, the J call TRBJ1-1; 11 nucleotides line up with TRBD1. V dropped 4 bases and J dropped 5; count of bases not matched to a gene: 9. The CDR3 is 16 amino acids. Germline loops: CDR1 SGHTA, CDR2 FQGTGA. CDR3 sequence reads: CASSWTRTGGGTEAFF. The CDR3 bases are TGTGCCAGCAGCTGGACCCGGACAGGGGGCGGGACTGAAGCTTTCTTT.

The DNA for the CDR3 is TGTGCCAGCAGCTTTGGGTTCGGAGAAGAGACCCAGTACTTC. This codes for CASSFGFGEETQYF. The V gene is TRBV7-6, the J gene TRBJ2-5; D ambiguous. The germline gives CDR1 SGHVS, CDR2 FNYEAQ. Trimming shortened V by 3 bases and J by 3 bases, and 11 bases separated the two germline ends. This CDR3 has 14 amino acids.

The chain uses TRBV7-9 and TRBJ2-3; 7 bases line up with TRBD2. Germline V gene data show CDR1 as SEHNR and CDR2 as FQNEAQ (reference sequence). J lost 2 bases, V lost 4 bases, and 6 bases had no gene match. The CDR3 has 15 amino acids. CDR3 amino acids: CASSYGGSFTDTQYF. In nucleotides, the CDR3 is TGTGCCAGCAGCTACGGCGGGAGTTTCACAGATACGCAGTATTTT.

In its sample, this clonotype was seen a few times. The chain carries TRBV10-3 and TRBJ2-7, with TRBD1 as a possible D gene (6 bases). This CDR3 region has 12 residues. Trimming cost V 6 bases and J 3 bases, with 9 bases left between them. Germline V gene sequence: CDR1 ENHRY, CDR2 SYGVKD. DNA for the CDR3: TGTGCCATCAGCTCGGACAGCTACGAGCAGTACTTC. Translation gives CAISSDSYEQYF.

CDR3 loop: CASSLAKTSGGGYNEQFF. Here the CDR3 DNA reads TGCGCCAGCAGCTTGGCCAAAACTAGCGGGGGGGGATACAATGAGCAGTTCTTC. V and J are TRBV5-1 and TRBJ2-1; TRBD2 aligns across 13 bases. The germline V gene encodes CDR1 SGHRS and CDR2 YFSETQ. The CDR3 loop spans 18 amino acids. V was pared by 0 bases and J by 4 bases, with 7 bases of the junction left unmatched.

This clonotype was picked up a small number of times. The chain has TRBV4-3 and TRBJ2-7, with D perhaps TRBD1 (5 bases). The germline V and J ends were trimmed by 3 bases and 5 bases, with 11 bases remaining between them. The CDR3 spans 13 residues. Germline V gene sequence: CDR1 LGHNA, CDR2 YSLEER. In DNA form, the CDR3 reads TGCGCCAGCAGCCAGGATTCGACAGACGAGCAGTACTTC. Translating gives CASSQDSTDEQYF.

This clonotype was seen a few times. This chain links TRBV9 with TRBJ2-3; TRBD2 matches 13 bases. The germline V gene encodes CDR1 SGDLS and CDR2 YYNGEE. The CDR3 totals 16 residues. V gave up 0 bases and J gave up 5 bases; unmatched junction bases: 3. As DNA, the CDR3 is TGTGCCAGCAGCGTAGGACTAGCGGGAGGAGGAGATACGCAGTATTTT. This codes for CASSVGLAGGGDTQYF.

This clonotype came up a few times. The chain uses TRBV7-3 and TRBJ2-2; D gene ambiguous. Trimming shortened V by 5 bases and J by 1 base, and 5 bases separated the two germline ends. This CDR3 comprises 13 residues. Germline CDR1 SGHTA, CDR2 FQGTGA. CDR3 DNA: TGTGCCAGCAGCCAAGGGAACACCGGGGAGCTGTTTTTT. The encoded protein is CASSQGNTGELFF.

This clonotype was detected ten times or more. V and J are TRBV28 and TRBJ2-7; no reliable D call. The CDR3 runs 10 residues. Germline V gives CDR1 MDHEN, CDR2 SYDVKM. Trimming stripped 7 bases from V and 4 bases from J, with 5 bases between. Here the CDR3 reads CASMGYEQYF. In DNA, the CDR3 is TGTGCCAGCATGGGATACGAGCAGTACTTC.

This clonotype came up a few times. The chain employs TRBV19 and TRBJ2-4; D is uncertain. The germline V and J ends were trimmed by 5 bases and 8 bases, with 16 bases remaining between them. From germline, CDR1 is LNHDA and CDR2 SQIVND (reference sequence). The CDR3 totals 14 residues. CDR3 protein: CASSARGIGDIQYF. For the CDR3, the DNA is TGTGCCAGTAGTGCTAGAGGAATCGGAGACATTCAGTACTTC.

This clonotype was recorded a few times. This rearrangement joins TRBV18 to TRBJ2-3; 7 bases map to TRBD1. Germline V gives CDR1 KGHSH, CDR2 LQKENI. The V gene end was trimmed by 3 bases and the J gene end by 1 base; junction bases not matched to a gene: 4. The CDR3 is 15 amino acids. CDR3 sequence (DNA): TGTGCCAGCTCACCGGGGACAGTAGGCACAGATACGCAGTATTTT. Its protein product is CASSPGTVGTDTQYF.

The rearrangement joins TRBV28 to TRBJ2-3, with a weak D call TRBD2 (5 bases). The CDR3 sequence is 17 residues long. V was pared by 3 bases and J by 2 bases, with 18 bases between. Germline V gene sequence: CDR1 MDHEN, CDR2 SYDVKM. CDR3 DNA: TGTGCCAGCAGTTTCTGGACTGAAGCTACAGACACAGATACGCAGTATTTT. Translation: CASSFWTEATDTDTQYF.

This clonotype turned up a few times. The chain couples TRBV2 to TRBJ2-5; the D is unclear. Per the germline V gene, CDR1 is SNHLY and CDR2 is FYNNEI. The CDR3 contains 11 residues. Trimming took 6 bases from V and 5 from J, leaving 7 bases between them. CDR3 bases: TGTGCCAGCAGGCTGCTGGAGACCCAGTACTTC. Its translation is CASRLLETQYF.

The sample holds a few counts of this clonotype. The V call is TRBV28, the J call TRBJ2-7; no definite D call. Trimming shortened V by 2 bases and J by 0 bases, and 11 bases separated the two germline ends. The germline V gene has CDR1 MDHEN and CDR2 SYDVKM. This CDR3 comprises 15 residues. CDR3 protein: CASSLGYQLSYEQYF. The CDR3 region has the DNA TGTGCCAGCAGTTTAGGTTACCAACTCTCCTACGAGCAGTACTTC. Filled out from reference TRBV28 and TRBJ2-7, the complete variable domain reads DVKVTQSSRYLVKRTGEKVFLECVQDMDHENMFWYRQDPGLGLRLIYFSYDVKMKEKGDIPEGYSVSREKKERFSLILESASTNQTSMYLCASSLGYQLSYEQYFGPGTRLTVT.

The chain joins TRBV6-1 to TRBJ1-1; no reliable D call. V dropped 10 bases and J dropped 2 bases, with 14 bases sitting between them. CDR3 length: 13 residues. Germline V CDR1 and CDR2: MNHNS, SASEGT. The CDR3 DNA reads as TGTGCCACCGGACTTCCCAGCAACACTGAAGCTTTCTTT. Its protein product is CATGLPSNTEAFF.

This clonotype was detected many times. The rearrangement joins TRBV12-3 or TRBV12-4 to TRBJ2-2; possibly TRBD1 for D (6 bases). V lost 5 bases to trimming and J lost 5 bases, with 12 bases between them. The CDR3 length is 14 residues. CDR3 bases: TGTGCCAGCAGTCTGATACAGGGTACCGGGGAGCTGTTTTTT. Amino acid sequence: CASSLIQGTGELFF.

This chain links TRBV6-2 or TRBV6-3 with TRBJ2-7, with 9 nucleotides matching TRBD1. The CDR3 is 17 amino acids. The V gene's germline CDR1 is MNHEY and CDR2 SVGEGT. Losses at the gene ends were 2 bases for V and 0 bases for J; bases not matched to a gene: 8. CDR3: CASSYVWTGDYSYEQYF. CDR3 bases: TGTGCCAGCAGTTACGTATGGACAGGGGACTACTCCTACGAGCAGTACTTC.

This clonotype was counted ten times or more. This chain joins TRBV7-8 and TRBJ2-3; D remains unclear. Trimming removed 1 base at V and 3 bases at J, with 11 bases between. Germline V gene data show CDR1 as SGHVS and CDR2 as FQNEAQ. This CDR3 contains 15 residues. This CDR3 reads CASSLDSAATDTQYF. The CDR3 nucleotides read TGTGCCAGCAGCTTAGATTCAGCAGCGACAGATACGCAGTATTTT. Full variable domain (remainder filled in from reference TRBV7-8 and TRBJ2-3): GAGVSQSPRYKVAKRGQDVALRCDPISGHVSLFWYQQALGQGPEFLTYFQNEAQLDKSGLPSDRFFAERPEGSVSTLKIQRTQQEDSAVYLCASSLDSAATDTQYFGPGTRLTVL.

This clonotype was counted only a few times. V gene TRBV12-3 or TRBV12-4 combines with J gene TRBJ1-2; no firm D call. V lost 4 bases and J 2 bases, leaving 17 bases between the germline ends. CDR3 size: 16 residues. The CDR3 coding sequence is TGTGCCAGCAGTTCCGATGGCAGATCGAGGAACTATGGCTACACCTTC. As protein: CASSSDGRSRNYGYTF.

This clonotype was found a few times. The chain is built from TRBV7-9 and TRBJ2-7; D is ambiguous. CDR1 is SEHNR and CDR2 is FQNEAQ in the germline V gene (reference sequence). Between the trimmed V and J ends, which lost 5 bases and 3 bases, there was a span of 8 bases. The CDR3 loop spans 12 amino acids. The CDR3 nucleotides read TGTGCCAGCAGCGACACATTCTACGAGCAGTACTTC. Encoded protein: CASSDTFYEQYF.

Details on this clonotype: A much more abundant neighbour one base away suggests this may be a read error. CDR3 loop: CSVVAYVKVNTEVFF. The CDR3 nucleotides are TGCAGCGTTGTTGCGTACGTAAAAGTGAACACTGAAGTTTTCTTT. The genes are TRBV29-1 and TRBJ1-1, with D uncertain. From germline, CDR1 is SQVTM and CDR2 ANQGSEA. The CDR3 has 15 amino acids. Combining the CDR3 with reference TRBV29-1 and TRBJ1-1 gives the whole variable domain SAVISQKPSRDICQRGTSLTIQCQVDSQVTMMFWYRQQPGQSLTLIATANQGSEATYESGFVIDKFPISRPNLTFSTLTVSNMSPEDSSIYLCSVVAYVKVNTEVFFGQGTRLTVV.

The rearrangement uses TRBV4-3 and TRBJ2-7, with unresolved D. CDR3 length: 16 residues. Germline V gene sequence: CDR1 LGHNA, CDR2 YSLEER. Trimming left V 0 bases short and J 1 base short, with 13 bases between. CDR3 coding DNA: TGCGCCAGCAGCCAAGACGAAGGTACCCCTTCCTACGAGCAGTACTTC. Encoded protein: CASSQDEGTPSYEQYF.